The present TCR beta chain was sequenced within a study of blood T cells in healthy people across ages. The ends lost 0 bases at V and 7 bases at J; junction bases unmatched: 7. The CDR3 runs to 16 residues. Germline V gene sequence: CDR1 ENHRY, CDR2 SYGVKD. Together with a sample-barcoded 5' primer, a J-beta primer mix was included in a second PCR lasting about 7 to 11 cycles. TCRdb analysed the 5' RACE reads with MiXCR anew, one entry per CDR3 protein. The repertoire consists of 1.5 million to 2 million distinct CDR3 sequences, with about two fifths occurring once and the leading ten covering roughly 23%.

The sequencing sample was made of blood. The gene calls are TRBV10-3 and TRBJ2-1, with 9 bases matching TRBD1. This receptor was identified in a human donor in good health. CDR3 residues: CAISESRTGAGNEQFF. DNA for the CDR3: TGTGCCATCAGTGAGTCGAGGACAGGGGCGGGGAATGAGCAGTTCTTC.